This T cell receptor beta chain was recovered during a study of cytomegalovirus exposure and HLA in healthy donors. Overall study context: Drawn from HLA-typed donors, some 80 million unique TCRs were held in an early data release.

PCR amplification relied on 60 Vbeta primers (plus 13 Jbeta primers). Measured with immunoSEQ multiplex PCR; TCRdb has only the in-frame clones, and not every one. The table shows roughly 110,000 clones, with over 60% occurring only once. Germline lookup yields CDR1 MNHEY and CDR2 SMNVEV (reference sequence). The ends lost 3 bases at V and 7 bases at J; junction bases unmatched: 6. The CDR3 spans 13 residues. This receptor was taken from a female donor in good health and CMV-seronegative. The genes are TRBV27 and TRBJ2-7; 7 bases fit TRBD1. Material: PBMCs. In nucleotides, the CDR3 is TGTGCCAGCAGTTTGTACAGGGGTAGTGAGCAGTACTTC. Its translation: CASSLYRGSEQYF.